The clone carrying this T cell receptor (beta chain) was observed a handful of times. Its antigen is unidentified. TCRdb's table, derived via immunoSEQ multiplex PCR, lists solely in-frame clones and lacks some. The data show 55,000 to 65,000 clones, over 85% seen once. The data derive from a study of T cells in localized non-small cell lung cancer. Study-wide findings and caveats: Adjacent lung exhibited a median of about 57 among the 100 most abundant tumor clones. Greater blood T cell density accompanied longer overall survival.

Material: peripheral blood, obtained before any cancer treatment. This receptor was identified in a man between 40 and 70 years old with stage I squamous cell lung carcinoma.

The CDR3 spells CASSPSGRVDEQYF. CDR3 DNA sequence: TGTGCCAGCAGTCCGAGCGGGAGGGTCGACGAGCAGTACTTC. This chain connects TRBV6-1 to TRBJ2-7; 10 nucleotides align to TRBD2. The junction had 6 bases not matched to a gene; V was cut back by 5 bases and J by 5 bases. CDR1 is MNHNS, CDR2 SASEGT, per germline. The CDR3 runs to 14 residues.